Listed below are T cell receptor beta chains from one sample, sequenced in a study of response to subunit inactivated influenza vaccine. TCRdb reanalysed the RT-PCR reads using MiXCR and keeps one entry per CDR3 protein. The data contain under 850,000 distinct CDR3 sequences, less than 20% of them singletons. The sequencing used PBMCs from blood, collected 4 to 6 days after vaccination. These receptors came from a man aged 45-65 years who received an inactivated influenza vaccine. Each CDR3 is given with its conserved first and last residue. The order of the fields is CDR3 DNA, CDR3 protein, J gene, clone size, V gene, D gene. A D gene is named only where the DNA matches it firmly. Only part of the rows carry a size: once, few, many, or a class if the clone is expanded.

TGTGCCACCACCTGGACAGGGGTGTACGAGCAGTACTTC CATTWTGVYEQYF TRBJ2-7 once TRBV2 TRBD1
TGTGCCAGCGTCAGTACCGGGACAGGATACTACGAGCAGTACTTC CASVSTGTGYYEQYF TRBJ2-7 few TRBV21-1 .
TGTGCCAGCAGTTCAGGACTAGTGGTTCGACAGCAGTACTTC CASSSGLVVRQQYF TRBJ2-7 few TRBV12-3/TRBV12-4 TRBD2
TGTGCCAGCGGCCTTACAGGAGGACAGCCCCAGCATTTT CASGLTGGQPQHF TRBJ1-5 many TRBV12-3/TRBV12-4 .
TGCAGCGTCAGGACGCTGCTATCCTACGAGCAGTACTTC CSVRTLLSYEQYF TRBJ2-7 . TRBV29-1 .
TGTGCCACCAGCAGAGGGTTGGGGGGTCTAGCGGGAGTTGGCGAGCAGTTCTTC CATSRGLGGLAGVGEQFF TRBJ2-1 . TRBV15 TRBD2
TGTGCCAGCAGCCCGCACGGGACTAGCGGAAACAATGAGCAGTTCTTC CASSPHGTSGNNEQFF TRBJ2-1 . TRBV7-2 TRBD2
TGTGCCAGCAGCTTACACTCCTTCACCGGGGAGCTGTTTTTT CASSLHSFTGELFF TRBJ2-2 . TRBV7-2 .
TGCAGCGTTGCTTACACCGGGGAGCTGTTTTTT CSVAYTGELFF TRBJ2-2 many TRBV29-1 .
TGTGCCACCATACAGGGGGCTACCGGGGAGCTGTTTTTT CATIQGATGELFF TRBJ2-2 few TRBV10-3 TRBD1
TGTGCCAGCAGTTTCATGGAGGGGGCTGGCTACACCTTC CASSFMEGAGYTF TRBJ1-2 . TRBV12-3/TRBV12-4 TRBD1
TGTGCCTGGGCAGGGTTCTCTGGGGCCAACGTCCTGACTTTC CAWAGFSGANVLTF TRBJ2-6 few TRBV30 .
TGTGCCAGCAGCTTAATGGGCGGGTACGATGAGCAGTTCTTC CASSLMGGYDEQFF TRBJ2-1 . TRBV7-3 .
TGCAGTGCTAGAGATGCAGGAGCCCCCACAACCTACAATGAGCAGTTCTTC CSARDAGAPTTYNEQFF TRBJ2-1 . TRBV20-1 .
TGTGCCAGCAGCGACTCAGGGTATAATTCACCCCTCCACTTT CASSDSGYNSPLHF TRBJ1-6 few TRBV7-9 .
TGTGCCAGCAGTTACGAGTCGCTAGCGGGAGGGAAGTACAATGAGCAGTTCTTC CASSYESLAGGKYNEQFF TRBJ2-1 . TRBV6-2/TRBV6-3 TRBD2
TGTGCCAGCAGCTTAGGGACAGGGAGCCCTACGCAGTATTTT CASSLGTGSPTQYF TRBJ2-3 few TRBV7-2 TRBD1
TGTGCCAGCAGCTTAAAGTCTACCCTAACCGGGGAGCTGTTTTTT CASSLKSTLTGELFF TRBJ2-2 few TRBV7-8 .
TGTGCCAGCAGCCAGGGGGCTGGCGAGCAGTACTTC CASSQGAGEQYF TRBJ2-7 many TRBV6-5 TRBD1
TGTGCCAGTAGTTCTCCAGCCCGAGGGGTCCAGAACACCGGGGAGCTGTTTTTT CASSSPARGVQNTGELFF TRBJ2-2 . TRBV19 .
TGTGCCACCAGCAGAGATAGAGGGGGGGGTAATGAGCAGTTCTTC CATSRDRGGGNEQFF TRBJ2-1 few TRBV15 .
TGTGCCAGCAGTTACAGTCCGGGACAGGGGTTCCACGAGCAGTACTTC CASSYSPGQGFHEQYF TRBJ2-7 . TRBV6-2/TRBV6-3 TRBD1
TGTGCCAGCAGCCTCCACTCTGGGTCAGATACGCAGTATTTT CASSLHSGSDTQYF TRBJ2-3 few TRBV11-2 .
TGTGCCAGCAGCCACGCCGGTCGAAATAATTCACCCCTCCACTTT CASSHAGRNNSPLHF TRBJ1-6 few TRBV12-3/TRBV12-4 .
TGTGCCACCAGCAGAGTTTCGGCAGGCTCCTACGAGCAGTACTTC CATSRVSAGSYEQYF TRBJ2-7 . TRBV15 .
TGTGCCAGCAGGCGACTTACAGGGGAAGGAGAAGCTTTCTTT CASRRLTGEGEAFF TRBJ1-1 few TRBV6-1 TRBD1
TGCGCCAGCAGCTTGACAGGGCAGGTATACAATGAGCAGTTCTTC CASSLTGQVYNEQFF TRBJ2-1 . TRBV5-1 .
TGTGCCAGCAGTTACTCGATGTATCGGGGGACGAGTTCACCCCTCCACTTT CASSYSMYRGTSSPLHF TRBJ1-6 . TRBV6-5 .
TGTGCCAGCAGCTTCCGGGGGTTACCTGGCGAGCAGTACTTC CASSFRGLPGEQYF TRBJ2-7 . TRBV5-6 .
TGTGCCAGCAGCAAAGGACAGGGCGGCTACAATGAGCAGTTCTTC CASSKGQGGYNEQFF TRBJ2-1 . TRBV7-9 TRBD1
TGTGCCAGCACTGGAGGGGGCAATCAGCCCCAGCATTTT CASTGGGNQPQHF TRBJ1-5 . TRBV12-3/TRBV12-4 .
TGTGCCAGCAGCTCGACGGATTCTTCCTCTGGAAACACCATATATTTT CASSSTDSSSGNTIYF TRBJ1-3 few TRBV7-3 .
TGTGCCATCGGGGGTAGCGGGAACGAGCAGTACTTC CAIGGSGNEQYF TRBJ2-7 . TRBV10-3 TRBD2
TGTGCCAGCAGCCCGACCCGACTAGTCTACGAGCAGTACTTC CASSPTRLVYEQYF TRBJ2-7 . TRBV7-2 .
TGTGCCAGCAGCTTAGGAAGGCAGGGATCCGGGGCCAACGTCCTGACTTTC CASSLGRQGSGANVLTF TRBJ2-6 . TRBV7-8 .
TGCAGTGCTATAGCGGGACAAACTAGCACAGATACGCAGTATTTT CSAIAGQTSTDTQYF TRBJ2-3 . TRBV20-1 TRBD2
TGTGCCAGCAGAACCCGGAGAGGGTCTGGCGGAGGGGCCAACGTCCTGACTTTC CASRTRRGSGGGANVLTF TRBJ2-6 . TRBV6-2/TRBV6-3 .
TGTGCCATCAGTACGGGTCACGAGCAGTACTTC CAISTGHEQYF TRBJ2-7 few TRBV10-3 .
TGTGCCAGCAGCTTGGCCAGGGACAGAGGTAACGAAAAACTGTTTTTT CASSLARDRGNEKLFF TRBJ1-4 . TRBV5-6 TRBD1
TGTGCCAGCAGCCCTATAAGACAGACTAATGAAAAACTGTTTTTT CASSPIRQTNEKLFF TRBJ1-4 . TRBV5-5 .
TGCGCCAGCAGCCAAGGGGTCACTAGCGGGGGATTTCATGAGCAGTTCTTC CASSQGVTSGGFHEQFF TRBJ2-1 few TRBV4-1 TRBD2
TGTGCCAGCAGCGTAGATTGGGGCGGAGGGCAGTACTTC CASSVDWGGGQYF TRBJ2-7 few TRBV9 .
TGCGCCAGCAGCTTGGACCAGTTGGGGGGCTACACCTTC CASSLDQLGGYTF TRBJ1-2 . TRBV5-1 .
TGTGCCAGCAGCTTAGCCTCAGGGGTTTTATATGGCTACACCTTC CASSLASGVLYGYTF TRBJ1-2 . TRBV7-9 .
TGTGCCAGCAGTCGATCGTATAGGGTGGGGAATCAGCCCCAGCATTTT CASSRSYRVGNQPQHF TRBJ1-5 few TRBV27 .
TGCAGTGCTTTTTCTCCCGAGGGCACCGGGGAGCTGTTTTTT CSAFSPEGTGELFF TRBJ2-2 . TRBV20-1 .
TGCGCCAGCAGCTTTTGGACTGACAATGAGCAGTTCTTC CASSFWTDNEQFF TRBJ2-1 few TRBV5-1 .
TGTGCCAGCAGTGACCCAGACAGGGATTCACCCCTCCACTTT CASSDPDRDSPLHF TRBJ1-6 few TRBV2 TRBD1
TGTGCCAGCAGCAGCACCCGCGATCCGAGGGAGACTGAAGCTTTCTTT CASSSTRDPRETEAFF TRBJ1-1 . TRBV11-2 .
TGTGCCAGCAGTTACCGATCGAACACCGGGGAGCTGTTTTTT CASSYRSNTGELFF TRBJ2-2 few TRBV6-2/TRBV6-3 .
TGTGCCAGCAGCCAGGGGGATTACAATGAGCAGTTCTTC CASSQGDYNEQFF TRBJ2-1 . TRBV7-8 TRBD1
TGTGCCAGCAGTTACGGTAATGAAGAGACCCAGTACTTC CASSYGNEETQYF TRBJ2-5 few TRBV6-2/TRBV6-3 .
TGCGCCAGCAGTGAGAGGGGGCAGTTCACTGAAGCTTTCTTT CASSERGQFTEAFF TRBJ1-1 . TRBV10-2 TRBD1
TGTGCCAGCAGTGACGACAGGGGGCCCACTGAAGCTTTCTTT CASSDDRGPTEAFF TRBJ1-1 few TRBV2 TRBD1
TGCAGTGCTAGAGAGCCTAGCGGGAGGGGGCAGTACTTC CSAREPSGRGQYF TRBJ2-7 . TRBV20-1 TRBD2
TGTGCCAGCAGTTACGATCCGACGGTGGATAGCACAGATACGCAGTATTTT CASSYDPTVDSTDTQYF TRBJ2-3 . TRBV6-2/TRBV6-3 .
TGTGCCAGCAGTTTGAGAGGGGAGGACAACCAGCCCCAGCATTTT CASSLRGEDNQPQHF TRBJ1-5 . TRBV28 .
TGTGCCAGCAGCCTGTCCGGGACAGGGGGCTGGAATGGCTACACCTTC CASSLSGTGGWNGYTF TRBJ1-2 few TRBV12-3/TRBV12-4 TRBD1
TGTGCCAGCAGCTTAGGGGGTCAGGCCCGGGCCGAGCAGTACTTC CASSLGGQARAEQYF TRBJ2-7 . TRBV7-8 .
TGCAGTGCTAGAGGACAGGGGGGAGCCTACGAGCAGTACTTC CSARGQGGAYEQYF TRBJ2-7 few TRBV20-1 TRBD1